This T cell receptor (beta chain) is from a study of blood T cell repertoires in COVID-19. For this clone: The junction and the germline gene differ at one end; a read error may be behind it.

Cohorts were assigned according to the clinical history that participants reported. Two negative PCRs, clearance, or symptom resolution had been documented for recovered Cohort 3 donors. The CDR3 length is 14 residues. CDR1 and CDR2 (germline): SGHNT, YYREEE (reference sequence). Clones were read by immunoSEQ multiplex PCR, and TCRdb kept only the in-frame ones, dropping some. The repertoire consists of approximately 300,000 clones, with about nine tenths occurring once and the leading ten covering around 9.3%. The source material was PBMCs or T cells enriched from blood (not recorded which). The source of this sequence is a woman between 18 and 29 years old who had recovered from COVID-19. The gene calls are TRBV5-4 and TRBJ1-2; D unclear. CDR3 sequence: CASSLGDKRVLVDF. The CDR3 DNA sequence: TGTGCCAGCAGCTTGGGTGACAAGAGGGTTTTGGTGGACTTC.